A selection of T cell receptor beta chains follows, all from one sample in a study of blood T cell repertoires in COVID-19. TCRdb keeps only in-frame clones here, not all; method: immunoSEQ multiplex PCR. The sample comprises 150,000 to 200,000 clones, around 91% of which are singletons, and 0.77% rests with the top ten. The specimen was PBMCs or T cells enriched from blood (not recorded which). These receptors were obtained from a woman aged 18 to 35 who had recovered from COVID-19. Both conserved end residues are part of each CDR3. Each record gives: CDR3 protein, CDR3 DNA, D gene, V gene, clone size, J gene. A D gene is named only where the DNA matches it firmly. The size field is filled for only some rows; it gives once, few, many or a size class.

CDR3 protein: CASSTGGYEQYF; CDR3 DNA: TGTGCCAGCAGCACCGGGGGGTACGAGCAGTACTTC; D gene: TRBD2; V gene: TRBV9; clone size: -; J gene: TRBJ2-7
CDR3 protein: CASSPGQMNYGYTF; CDR3 DNA: TGTGCCAGCAGCCCCGGACAGATGAACTATGGCTACACCTTC; D gene: -; V gene: TRBV5-4; clone size: few; J gene: TRBJ1-2
CDR3 protein: CASSLVREPYTGELFF; CDR3 DNA: TGTGCCAGCAGCTTAGTCCGGGAACCTTACACCGGGGAGCTGTTTTTT; D gene: -; V gene: TRBV11-2; clone size: -; J gene: TRBJ2-2
CDR3 protein: CASSLWDRGQGSPLHF; CDR3 DNA: TGCGCCAGCAGCTTGTGGGACAGGGGGCAAGGTTCACCCCTCCACTTT; D gene: TRBD1; V gene: TRBV5-1; clone size: -; J gene: TRBJ1-6
CDR3 protein: CASSRTSGHNEQFF; CDR3 DNA: TGTGCCAGCAGCCGGACTAGCGGACACAATGAGCAGTTCTTC; D gene: TRBD2; V gene: TRBV4-2; clone size: -; J gene: TRBJ2-1
CDR3 protein: CATSRGLTSVGETQYF; CDR3 DNA: TGTGCCACCAGCAGGGGCCTAACTAGCGTCGGGGAGACCCAGTACTTC; D gene: TRBD2; V gene: TRBV15; clone size: -; J gene: TRBJ2-5
CDR3 protein: CASSFLGQNGYTF; CDR3 DNA: TGTGCCAGCAGTTTCCTTGGACAGAATGGCTACACCTTC; D gene: -; V gene: TRBV27; clone size: -; J gene: TRBJ1-2
CDR3 protein: CASSYGQGFLYEQYF; CDR3 DNA: TGTGCCAGCAGTTACGGACAGGGCTTTCTCTACGAGCAGTACTTC; D gene: TRBD1; V gene: TRBV6-2/TRBV6-3; clone size: -; J gene: TRBJ2-7
CDR3 protein: CASTNLYEQYF; CDR3 DNA: TGTGCCAGCACCAACCTATACGAGCAGTACTTC; D gene: -; V gene: TRBV28; clone size: few; J gene: TRBJ2-7
CDR3 protein: CASSSRWGGSSYEQFF; CDR3 DNA: TGTGCCAGCAGCTCCCGTTGGGGCGGGAGTAGTTATGAGCAGTTCTTC; D gene: TRBD2; V gene: TRBV5-8; clone size: -; J gene: TRBJ2-1
CDR3 protein: CASSLGEREGLVYEQYF; CDR3 DNA: TGTGCCAGCAGCTTAGGAGAGCGGGAGGGCCTGGTCTACGAGCAGTACTTC; D gene: TRBD2; V gene: TRBV7-9; clone size: -; J gene: TRBJ2-7
CDR3 protein: CASGGSLGYTF; CDR3 DNA: TGCGCCAGCGGGGGGAGTTTAGGCTACACCTTC; D gene: -; V gene: TRBV10-2; clone size: -; J gene: TRBJ1-2
CDR3 protein: CASSLGNSGLYEQYF; CDR3 DNA: TGTGCCAGCAGCTTAGGAAACAGCGGGCTCTACGAGCAGTACTTC; D gene: -; V gene: TRBV7-2; clone size: -; J gene: TRBJ2-7
CDR3 protein: CAIALAGADDEQFF; CDR3 DNA: TGTGCCATCGCTCTTGCGGGGGCGGATGATGAGCAGTTCTTC; D gene: -; V gene: TRBV10-3; clone size: once; J gene: TRBJ2-1
CDR3 protein: CASSPIAGAIEQYF; CDR3 DNA: TGCGCCAGCAGCCCAATAGCGGGGGCTATCGAGCAGTACTTC; D gene: TRBD2; V gene: TRBV5-1; clone size: -; J gene: TRBJ2-7
CDR3 protein: CASDDSNTEAFF; CDR3 DNA: TGTGCCAGCGACGACTCGAACACTGAAGCTTTCTTT; D gene: -; V gene: TRBV3-1/TRBV3-2; clone size: -; J gene: TRBJ1-1
CDR3 protein: CASSLSGIASYEQYF; CDR3 DNA: TGTGCCAGCAGCCTCAGCGGGATAGCCTCCTACGAGCAGTACTTC; D gene: TRBD2; V gene: TRBV7-2; clone size: -; J gene: TRBJ2-7
CDR3 protein: CASSLAPGTGVYGYTF; CDR3 DNA: TGTGCCAGCAGCTTAGCCCCCGGGACAGGAGTTTATGGCTACACCTTC; D gene: TRBD1; V gene: TRBV7-6; clone size: -; J gene: TRBJ1-2
CDR3 protein: CSVAGVSYNEQFF; CDR3 DNA: TGCAGCGTGGCGGGAGTGTCCTACAATGAGCAGTTCTTC; D gene: TRBD2; V gene: TRBV29-1; clone size: -; J gene: TRBJ2-1
CDR3 protein: CASSLSLGANTGELFF; CDR3 DNA: TGTGCCAGCAGCTTATCCTTGGGCGCGAACACCGGGGAGCTGTTTTTT; D gene: -; V gene: TRBV13; clone size: -; J gene: TRBJ2-2
CDR3 protein: CAIRVGGSDEQYF; CDR3 DNA: TGTGCCATCAGGGTGGGGGGGTCGGACGAGCAGTACTTC; D gene: TRBD2; V gene: TRBV10-3; clone size: -; J gene: TRBJ2-7
CDR3 protein: CASSWDRGIDYEQYF; CDR3 DNA: TGTGCCAGCAGTTGGGACAGGGGTATTGACTACGAGCAGTACTTC; D gene: TRBD1; V gene: TRBV6-2/TRBV6-3; clone size: -; J gene: TRBJ2-7
CDR3 protein: CASSSTLAGAPSSYEQYF; CDR3 DNA: TGTGCCAGCAGCTCAACTCTAGCGGGAGCCCCCTCCTCCTACGAGCAGTACTTC; D gene: TRBD2; V gene: TRBV7-9; clone size: -; J gene: TRBJ2-7
CDR3 protein: CASSFRQHPPTNEKLFF; CDR3 DNA: TGTGCCAGCAGTTTTCGACAGCACCCTCCAACTAATGAAAAACTGTTTTTT; D gene: -; V gene: TRBV27; clone size: -; J gene: TRBJ1-4
CDR3 protein: CASSQDHRDYGYTF; CDR3 DNA: TGCGCCAGCAGCCAAGATCACAGGGACTATGGCTACACCTTC; D gene: -; V gene: TRBV4-3; clone size: -; J gene: TRBJ1-2
CDR3 protein: CASSLAGVGGKAGEQYF; CDR3 DNA: TGTGCCAGCAGCTTGGCGGGGGTGGGAGGGAAGGCTGGCGAGCAGTACTTC; D gene: TRBD2; V gene: TRBV5-6; clone size: -; J gene: TRBJ2-7
CDR3 protein: CSASAPSGGSYNEQFF; CDR3 DNA: TGCAGTGCTAGTGCCCCTAGCGGGGGCTCCTACAATGAGCAGTTCTTC; D gene: TRBD2; V gene: TRBV20-1; clone size: once; J gene: TRBJ2-1
CDR3 protein: CASSQWDEYLTSGLLNTGELFF; CDR3 DNA: TGTGCCAGCAGCCAATGGGACGAGTACCTGACTAGCGGACTACTGAACACCGGGGAGCTGTTTTTT; D gene: TRBD2; V gene: TRBV3-1/TRBV3-2; clone size: -; J gene: TRBJ2-2
CDR3 protein: CASSPSGTGELFF; CDR3 DNA: TGTGCCAGCAGTCCCTCAGGGACCGGGGAGCTGTTTTTT; D gene: -; V gene: TRBV27; clone size: -; J gene: TRBJ2-2
CDR3 protein: CASSQDGLHYNEQFF; CDR3 DNA: TGCGCCAGCAGCCAAGATGGGCTCCACTACAATGAGCAGTTCTTC; D gene: -; V gene: TRBV4-1; clone size: once; J gene: TRBJ2-1
CDR3 protein: CASSVGGHSTDTQYF; CDR3 DNA: TGTGCCAGCAGCGTAGGGGGGCATTCCACAGATACGCAGTATTTT; D gene: -; V gene: TRBV9; clone size: -; J gene: TRBJ2-3
CDR3 protein: CASSLELAGVSQYF; CDR3 DNA: TGTGCCAGCAGCTTGGAACTAGCGGGAGTATCTCAGTACTTC; D gene: TRBD2; V gene: TRBV7-9; clone size: few; J gene: TRBJ2-7
CDR3 protein: CASSLGLGTGNGGYTF; CDR3 DNA: TGTGCCAGCAGCTTAGGGTTAGGGACAGGGAATGGAGGCTACACCTTC; D gene: TRBD1; V gene: TRBV7-9; clone size: -; J gene: TRBJ1-2
CDR3 protein: CASSAGEANYGYTF; CDR3 DNA: TGTGCCAGCAGTGCGGGGGAAGCTAACTATGGCTACACCTTC; D gene: -; V gene: TRBV2; clone size: -; J gene: TRBJ1-2
CDR3 protein: CASSFGLAGYEQYF; CDR3 DNA: TGTGCCAGCAGTTTCGGACTAGCGGGCTACGAGCAGTACTTC; D gene: TRBD2; V gene: TRBV27; clone size: -; J gene: TRBJ2-7
CDR3 protein: CASSLGRQSGYTF; CDR3 DNA: TGTGCCAGCAGTTTAGGTCGACAGAGTGGCTACACCTTC; D gene: -; V gene: TRBV28; clone size: few; J gene: TRBJ1-2
CDR3 protein: CASIRLAGAYEQYF; CDR3 DNA: TGTGCCAGCATACGACTAGCGGGAGCCTACGAGCAGTACTTC; D gene: TRBD2; V gene: TRBV6-5; clone size: -; J gene: TRBJ2-7
CDR3 protein: CASSQSGGGQTDTQYF; CDR3 DNA: TGCGCCAGCAGCCAATCTGGGGGGGGGCAGACAGATACGCAGTATTTT; D gene: -; V gene: TRBV4-3; clone size: -; J gene: TRBJ2-3
CDR3 protein: CATSSKLKSLNNEQFF; CDR3 DNA: TGTGCCACCAGCAGTAAGTTAAAGAGTCTTAACAATGAGCAGTTCTTC; D gene: -; V gene: TRBV15; clone size: -; J gene: TRBJ2-1
CDR3 protein: CASSHPSHDRGEKLFF; CDR3 DNA: TGTGCCAGCAGCCACCCCTCCCACGACAGGGGCGAAAAACTGTTTTTT; D gene: TRBD1; V gene: TRBV7-9; clone size: -; J gene: TRBJ1-4
CDR3 protein: CSVVGSEHGGSYEQYF; CDR3 DNA: TGCAGCGTCGTAGGTTCTGAACATGGGGGGTCCTACGAGCAGTACTTC; D gene: -; V gene: TRBV29-1; clone size: -; J gene: TRBJ2-7
CDR3 protein: CASSRRHSPDETQYF; CDR3 DNA: TGCGCCAGCAGCCGCCGACACTCGCCTGATGAGACCCAGTACTTC; D gene: -; V gene: TRBV5-1; clone size: -; J gene: TRBJ2-5
CDR3 protein: CASRLAERQETQYF; CDR3 DNA: TGTGCCAGCCGACTAGCGGAGAGACAAGAGACCCAGTACTTC; D gene: TRBD2; V gene: TRBV27; clone size: -; J gene: TRBJ2-5
CDR3 protein: CASSQDFSGANVLTF; CDR3 DNA: TGTGCCAGCAGCCAAGACTTCTCTGGGGCCAACGTCCTGACTTTC; D gene: -; V gene: TRBV3-1/TRBV3-2; clone size: -; J gene: TRBJ2-6
CDR3 protein: CASSLERGSNTEAFF; CDR3 DNA: TGTGCCAGCAGCTTAGAAAGGGGCTCGAACACTGAAGCTTTCTTT; D gene: -; V gene: TRBV7-8; clone size: -; J gene: TRBJ1-1
CDR3 protein: CASSSASRSADTQYF; CDR3 DNA: TGCGCCAGCAGCAGTGCGTCTAGATCTGCAGATACGCAGTATTTT; D gene: -; V gene: TRBV4-1; clone size: few; J gene: TRBJ2-3
CDR3 protein: CASSFGTGYNYGYTF; CDR3 DNA: TGTGCCAGCAGCTTCGGGACAGGGTATAACTATGGCTACACCTTC; D gene: TRBD1; V gene: TRBV5-5; clone size: -; J gene: TRBJ1-2
CDR3 protein: CAIAPPGQGRYEQYF; CDR3 DNA: TGTGCCATTGCCCCCCCGGGACAGGGGCGCTACGAGCAGTACTTC; D gene: TRBD1; V gene: TRBV10-3; clone size: -; J gene: TRBJ2-7
CDR3 protein: CASSAGLGYEQYF; CDR3 DNA: TGTGCCAGCAGCGCGGGACTAGGTTACGAGCAGTACTTC; D gene: TRBD2; V gene: TRBV3-1/TRBV3-2; clone size: -; J gene: TRBJ2-7
CDR3 protein: CASSPGASGYGYTF; CDR3 DNA: TGTGCCAGCAGCCCTGGTGCTTCGGGATATGGCTACACCTTC; D gene: -; V gene: TRBV7-3; clone size: -; J gene: TRBJ1-2
CDR3 protein: CASSAGGAGDTYEQYF; CDR3 DNA: TGTGCCAGCAGTGCCGGTGGGGCAGGGGATACCTACGAGCAGTACTTC; D gene: -; V gene: TRBV28; clone size: once; J gene: TRBJ2-7
CDR3 protein: CASSSPGQGSEQFF; CDR3 DNA: TGTGCCAGCAGTTCCCCGGGACAGGGAAGTGAGCAGTTCTTC; D gene: TRBD1; V gene: TRBV6-5; clone size: -; J gene: TRBJ2-1
CDR3 protein: CASSAGTELSGANVLTF; CDR3 DNA: TGTGCCAGCAGCGCCGGGACAGAACTCTCTGGGGCCAACGTCCTGACTTTC; D gene: TRBD1; V gene: TRBV6-4; clone size: few; J gene: TRBJ2-6
CDR3 protein: CAWSVRTSGIGYEQFF; CDR3 DNA: TGTGCCTGGAGTGTACGGACTAGCGGGATTGGGTATGAGCAGTTCTTC; D gene: TRBD2; V gene: TRBV30; clone size: -; J gene: TRBJ2-1
CDR3 protein: CASSQEARGGETQYF; CDR3 DNA: TGCGCCAGCAGCCAAGAGGCCAGGGGCGGCGAGACCCAGTACTTC; D gene: -; V gene: TRBV4-3; clone size: -; J gene: TRBJ2-5
CDR3 protein: CASSLGSWELFF; CDR3 DNA: TGTGCCAGCAGTTTAGGGAGCTGGGAGCTGTTTTTT; D gene: -; V gene: TRBV12-3/TRBV12-4; clone size: -; J gene: TRBJ2-2